A few counts support the clone carrying this T cell receptor (beta chain). Its antigen remains unidentified. V was trimmed by 1 base and J by 3 bases, leaving 15 bases between them. CDR3 length: 17 residues. CDR1 and CDR2 from the germline V gene are SGHTA and FQGNSA. The sample belongs to a study of vaccination and CD4 T cells after COVID-19. Study-level information: The convalescent group had six males, four females, seven Caucasians, two Asians, one multiracial.

Treatment reported: roughly ten-day PBMC culture with coronavirus spike peptide pools or control peptides (ViraFEST assay). During the years 2011-2018, before the COVID-19 pandemic, the unexposed donor's CD4+ T cells were collected. ViraFEST used peptide pools to expand antigen-specific T cells and subsequently sequenced their TCRs. The authors cultured about 2.2 million PBMCs per well with around 10 IU/ml IL-2 and about 9.9 ug/ml peptide pools. Sequenced with the Oncomine TCR Beta short-read assay was DNA taken from cultured CD4+ T cells. Scientists extracted genomic DNA from CD4+ T cells grown in culture. TCRdb re-analysed the PCR reads in MiXCR, keeping a single row per CDR3 protein. The sample carries about 2,300 distinct CDR3 sequences, about a fifth recorded once.

The sequence was collected from a human donor in good health. The sequencing sample was made of CD4+ T cells from blood, cultured in vitro. The chain links TRBV7-2 to TRBJ2-2; tentatively, D is TRBD2 (6 bases). The CDR3 DNA reads TGTGCCAGCAGCTTAGAAGTAGTAGGGACTGACACCGGGGAGCTGTTTTTT. This codes for CASSLEVVGTDTGELFF. The full variable domain, rest sourced from reference TRBV7-2 and TRBJ2-2, is GAGVSQSPSNKVTEKGKDVELRCDPISGHTALYWYRQSLGQGLEFLIYFQGNSAPDKSGLPSDRFSAERTGGSVSTLTIQRTQQEDSAVYLCASSLEVVGTDTGELFFGEGSRLTVL.